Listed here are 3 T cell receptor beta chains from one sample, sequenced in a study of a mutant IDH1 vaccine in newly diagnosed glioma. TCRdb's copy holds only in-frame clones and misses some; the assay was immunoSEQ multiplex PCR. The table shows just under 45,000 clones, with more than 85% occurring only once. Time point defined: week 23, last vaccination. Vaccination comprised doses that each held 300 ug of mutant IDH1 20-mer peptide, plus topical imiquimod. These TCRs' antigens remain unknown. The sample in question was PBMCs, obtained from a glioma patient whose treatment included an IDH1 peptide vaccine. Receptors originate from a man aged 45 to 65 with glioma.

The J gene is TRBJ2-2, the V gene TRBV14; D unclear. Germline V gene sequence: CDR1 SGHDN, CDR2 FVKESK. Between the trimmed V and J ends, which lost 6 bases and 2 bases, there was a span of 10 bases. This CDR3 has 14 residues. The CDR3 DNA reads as TGTGCCAGCAGGGAGCAGGTTAACACCGGGGAGCTGTTTTTT. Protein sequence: CASREQVNTGELFF.

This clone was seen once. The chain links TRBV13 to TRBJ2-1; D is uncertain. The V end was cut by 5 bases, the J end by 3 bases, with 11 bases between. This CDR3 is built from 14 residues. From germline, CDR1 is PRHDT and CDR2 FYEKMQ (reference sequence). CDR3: CASSPPSSYNEQFF. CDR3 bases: TGTGCCAGCAGCCCCCCCTCCAGCTACAATGAGCAGTTCTTC.

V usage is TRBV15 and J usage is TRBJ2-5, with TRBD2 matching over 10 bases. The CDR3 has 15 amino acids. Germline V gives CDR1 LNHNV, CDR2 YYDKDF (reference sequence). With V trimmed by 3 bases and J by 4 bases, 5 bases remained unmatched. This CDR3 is CATSSSGGAGETQYF. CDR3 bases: TGTGCCACCAGCAGCAGCGGGGGGGCCGGAGAGACCCAGTACTTC.